The entry below gives a single TCR beta chain sequence along with its context. Its antigen remains unidentified. The data were produced by immunoSEQ multiplex PCR, yet TCRdb's version contains in-frame clones alone and is incomplete. This sample has roughly 110,000 clones, with around 92% found just once. Germline V gene lookup returns CDR1 LGHNT and CDR2 FRNRAP. Deletions cut 3 bases from V and 0 bases from J, with 11 bases between. The CDR3 loop spans 15 amino acids. These data are taken from a study of T cell responses to AZD1222 COVID-19 vaccine. Study background: Second doses at about 4 or about 12 weeks were pooled.

General observations from the study: The study reported that nearly half of spike-specific TCRs target unmutated variant regions. Breadth and depth of Spike-specific TCRs rose after two AZD1222 doses.

The specimen was peripheral blood, collected on day 0 of AZD1222 vaccination. V gene TRBV12-5 combines with J gene TRBJ1-2, with a possible D match to TRBD1 (5 bases). The receptor was isolated from an adult in good health. The CDR3 is CASGFGGQANYGYTF. The CDR3 DNA is TGTGCTAGTGGTTTTGGGGGTCAAGCTAACTATGGCTACACCTTC.